What follows is one T cell receptor beta chain and its context. Around 220 ng DNA, 25,000 to 30,000 T cell genomes, went into each sorted-subset replicate PCR. Assay used: immunoSEQ multiplex PCR; TCRdb lists only in-frame clones, some missing. The data hold more than 900,000 clones, with more than 75% observed a single time. The data were obtained in a study of shared clonotypes between healthy human individuals. For the study at large: Each donor's CD8 memory used one plate, CD8 naive two, each CD4 subset three.

Losses at the gene ends were 0 bases for V and 7 bases for J; bases not matched to a gene: 8. CDR1 is SGHTA, CDR2 FQGNSA, per germline. This CDR3 is built from 16 residues. The donors, healthy adults who were HIV-negative, had experienced no recent acute infections or vaccinations. This TCR was sampled from a man aged 18 to 29 in good health. Some clones in this sample may be carry-over from other donors' samples. J is TRBJ2-1 and V is TRBV7-2, with 8 bases aligning to TRBD2. The sample comprised memory CD4+ T cells from PBMCs. Subset given: CD45RA-negative fraction. The CDR3 sequence: CASSLAGTRYGNEQFF. CDR3 coding DNA: TGTGCCAGCAGCTTAGCCGGGACTAGATACGGGAATGAGCAGTTCTTC.